This TCR beta chain was retrieved from a study of shared clonotypes between healthy human individuals. Study-level results: Naive subsets typically showed greater estimated richness than memory subsets. The study found lower generation probabilities in non-shared clonotypes than in those shared by all four donors.

Authors' analysis steps: Junction-only sequences without quality scores came from ImmunoSEQ, so filtering differed. The protocol was immunoSEQ multiplex PCR, while the TCRdb copy is restricted to in-frame clones and leaves out a portion. That table supplies the V and J calls and clone size; D and trimming were determined from the DNA. Found here are 2.3 million or so clones, more than 85% of them singletons; the top ten hold under 0.45%. As regards this clone: Its antigen is undetermined.

CDR3 length equals 12 residues. V was clipped by 0 bases and J by 7 bases, with 3 bases between them. The germline CDR1 and CDR2 sequences are LGHNA and YSLEER. Sequences were obtained from naive CD4+ T cells from PBMCs. Noted subset: CD45RA+ positively selected. The genes are TRBV4-3 and TRBJ2-2; no firm D call. The source of this sequence is a young man in good health. Some clones in this sample may be carry-over from other donors' samples. Written as DNA, the CDR3 is TGCGCCAGCAGCCAAGATCTCGGGGAGCTGTTTTTT. Protein sequence: CASSQDLGELFF.